This T cell receptor (beta chain) was recovered during a study of long-term antiretroviral therapy in people with HIV. Run at survey level, the immunoSEQ assay was version v3.0. Generated by immunoSEQ multiplex PCR, the TCRdb table keeps only in-frame clones and is missing some. Of approximately 25,000 clones in the sample, approximately 86% were seen once. Deletions cut 5 bases from V and 2 bases from J, with 12 bases between. The length of the CDR3 is 14 residues. Looked up from germline, CDR1 is SGHVS and CDR2 is FNYEAQ. This clone was recorded a few times. The source is a man aged 50 or older with HIV. This sequence joins TRBV7-6 and TRBJ1-2; no reliable D call. Sequences were derived from unsorted PBMCs, sampled 1.2 years after starting antiretroviral therapy. DNA of the CDR3: TGTGCCAGCAGCCCATCTCCGAGAAACTATGGCTACACCTTC. It specifies CASSPSPRNYGYTF.